This T cell receptor (beta chain) came from a study of T cells after yellow fever vaccination. Whole-study results and caveats: The secondary response was weaker, and its peak arrived faster, on day 5 versus 15.

This clonotype was seen at least ten times. What it binds is not known. The V gene lost 6 bases and the J gene lost 0 bases, with 15 bases spanning the gap. This CDR3 spans 15 amino acids. Germline assignment: CDR1 SNHLY and CDR2 FYNNEI. UMIs and a universal primer site were added when TCR cDNA was made by 5'RACE template switching. TCRdb processed the 5' RACE reads anew with MiXCR; each CDR3 protein has one entry. The table includes approximately 340,000 distinct CDR3 sequences, 8.5% to 10% detected once. The rearrangement joins TRBV2 to TRBJ2-7; TRBD1 or TRBD2 may be the D gene (7 bases each). This TCR derives from a man aged 18 to 30 who received the YFV17D yellow fever vaccine. The sequenced sample was PBMCs, obtained on the day of the first yellow fever vaccination. Written as DNA, the CDR3 is TGTGCCAGCAGGGGGGAGGGGACAGCCTCCTACGAGCAGTACTTC. It codes for CASRGEGTASYEQYF.